This TCR beta chain was captured in a study of long-term antiretroviral therapy in people with HIV. General study points: Blood collection from about 2004 to 2017 possibly occurred under older ART regimens.

The libraries were made with immunoSEQ v3.0 at survey level. Libraries were prepared by immunoSEQ multiplex PCR; TCRdb keeps only in-frame clonotypes and omits some of them. The repertoire holds tens of thousands of clones, with roughly 78% as singletons. Germline V CDR1 and CDR2: LNHDA, SQIVND (reference sequence). The V and J ends lost 7 bases and 3 bases, in that order; junction bases with no gene match: 14. The CDR3 has 16 amino acids. A word on this clone: Its antigen is not known.

This receptor was identified in a man aged 30 to 39 with HIV. The chain couples TRBV19 to TRBJ1-2; 7 bases fit TRBD1. Sequencing used unsorted PBMCs, obtained 3.4 years after starting antiretroviral therapy. The CDR3, as DNA: TGTGCCAGTACCATGATAGGAGGGGGCGTTGACTATGGCTACACCTTC. Protein: CASTMIGGGVDYGYTF.